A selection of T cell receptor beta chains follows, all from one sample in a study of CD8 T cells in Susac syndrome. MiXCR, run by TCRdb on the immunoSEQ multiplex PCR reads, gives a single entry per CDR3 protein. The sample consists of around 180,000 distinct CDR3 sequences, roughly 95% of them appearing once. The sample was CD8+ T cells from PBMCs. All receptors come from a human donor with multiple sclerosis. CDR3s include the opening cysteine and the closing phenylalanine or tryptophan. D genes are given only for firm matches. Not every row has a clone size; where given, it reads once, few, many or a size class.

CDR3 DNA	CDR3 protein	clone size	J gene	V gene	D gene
TGCAGCGTTGCCACAGGGGAAGGGGGATATGGCTACACCTTC	CSVATGEGGYGYTF	.	TRBJ1-2	TRBV29-1	TRBD1
TGTGCCACCAGTGATTCCGGGACGACCGGGGAGCTGTTTTTT	CATSDSGTTGELFF	once	TRBJ2-2	TRBV24-1	.
TGTGCCAGCACCCCACCCGGGCAAGACAAAAACATTCAGTACTTC	CASTPPGQDKNIQYF	.	TRBJ2-4	TRBV12-3/TRBV12-4	.
TGCGCCAGCAGTGAAGTAGACACCTACGAGCAGTACTTC	CASSEVDTYEQYF	.	TRBJ2-7	TRBV10-2	.
TGTGCCAGCAGTACCCGGACAGAAGCTTTCTTT	CASSTRTEAFF	once	TRBJ1-1	TRBV6-5	.
TGCAGCGTTGAGCCACAGGGCACAGATACGCAGTATTTT	CSVEPQGTDTQYF	.	TRBJ2-3	TRBV29-1	.
TGTGCCACCAGCAGACTGCCAGCCCCCTCGAAGACCCAGTACTTC	CATSRLPAPSKTQYF	.	TRBJ2-5	TRBV15	.
TGTGCCAGCAGTTTAACAGGGGGCGCCGGGGAGCTGTTTTTT	CASSLTGGAGELFF	.	TRBJ2-2	TRBV28	TRBD1
TGTGCCAGCAGCTTAGGGACTAGCGGGGGAGACTATACGCAGTATTTT	CASSLGTSGGDYTQYF	.	TRBJ2-3	TRBV7-8	TRBD2
TGTGCCAGCAGTTTCTCTAGACCAGATACGCAGTATTTT	CASSFSRPDTQYF	.	TRBJ2-3	TRBV12-3/TRBV12-4	.
TGCAGCGTTGAGACTAGCGGGAGCTCCTACAATGAGCAGTTCTTC	CSVETSGSSYNEQFF	.	TRBJ2-1	TRBV29-1	TRBD2
TGTGCCAGCAGGGCGGGGGCGGGGACTGAAGCTTTCTTT	CASRAGAGTEAFF	.	TRBJ1-1	TRBV27	.
TGTGCCAGCAGCTTGGAAGGAGGGGATCAGTACTTC	CASSLEGGDQYF	once	TRBJ2-4	TRBV5-6	.
TGTGCCAGCAGCCCCAAGCCTGGACTTTTCTATGGAGACACTGAAGCTTTCTTT	CASSPKPGLFYGDTEAFF	once	TRBJ1-1	TRBV3-1	.
TGCAGTGCTAATCTCGAGGGACGGCTGTTCTTC	CSANLEGRLFF	.	TRBJ2-1	TRBV20-1	.
TGTGCCAGCAGCGAGACCGGGACAGGGGCTTACACCGGGGAGCTGTTTTTT	CASSETGTGAYTGELFF	.	TRBJ2-2	TRBV6-1	TRBD1
TGTGCCAGCACCTCCGAGACTAATGAGCAGTTCTTC	CASTSETNEQFF	.	TRBJ2-1	TRBV5-6	.
TGTGCCAGCAGTCCCGGGACTAGCGCCTACGAGCAGTACTTC	CASSPGTSAYEQYF	.	TRBJ2-7	TRBV27	TRBD2
TGTGCCAGCAGTCCGCGACCTAACCCTCCCCATAACTATGGCTACACCTTC	CASSPRPNPPHNYGYTF	.	TRBJ1-2	TRBV12-3/TRBV12-4	.
TGTGCCCCCCGGGAGACCCAGTACTTC	CAPRETQYF	once	TRBJ2-5	TRBV21-1	.
TGCAGCGTTGAACCTGGAGCGACTAACACTGAAGCTTTCTTT	CSVEPGATNTEAFF	.	TRBJ1-1	TRBV29-1	.
TGTGCCAGCAGTTTAGCCCCGAGCGGCTATGGCTACACCTTC	CASSLAPSGYGYTF	.	TRBJ1-2	TRBV12-3/TRBV12-4	.
TGTGCCAGCAGCCTCCCCGTTAGCACAGATACGCAGTATTTT	CASSLPVSTDTQYF	.	TRBJ2-3	TRBV7-9	.
TGTGCCAGCTATCGCGGCCATGAAGCTTTCTTT	CASYRGHEAFF	.	TRBJ1-1	TRBV27	.
TGCGCCAGCAGGCCCACTAGCGGGAGCGTCTACGAGCAGTACTTC	CASRPTSGSVYEQYF	.	TRBJ2-7	TRBV5-1	TRBD2
TGTGCCAGCAGCTCGACTGGGAGTACGGGGTACGAGCAGTACTTC	CASSSTGSTGYEQYF	.	TRBJ2-7	TRBV11-2	.
TGTGCCAGCAGCTTCTCTAGGGGAGGTGGGTCCTACGAGCAGTACTTC	CASSFSRGGGSYEQYF	.	TRBJ2-7	TRBV7-8	.
TGCGCCAGCAGCTGGACAGGGGGCGATGGCTACACCTTC	CASSWTGGDGYTF	.	TRBJ1-2	TRBV5-1	TRBD1
TGTCCGTATTCCGGGGAAGGAGCTTTCTTT	CPYSGEGAFF	.	TRBJ1-1	TRBV2	.
TGCGCCAGCAGCTCCCTTGGGGCCGAGCAGTACTTC	CASSSLGAEQYF	once	TRBJ2-7	TRBV5-1	.
TGCAGTGCTAGTCCTGGTAGGACTAGCGGCACAGATACGCAGTATTTT	CSASPGRTSGTDTQYF	.	TRBJ2-3	TRBV20-1	TRBD2
TGTGCCAGCAGCGTAGCTTCGCAGGGGGGCTACGAGCAGTACTTC	CASSVASQGGYEQYF	once	TRBJ2-7	TRBV9	.
TGTGCCAGTTACTGGGAGCGCACAGATACGCAGTATTTT	CASYWERTDTQYF	few	TRBJ2-3	TRBV6-1	.
TGCAGCGTCCTGGACAGGGAAGTGCACAATGAGCAGTTCTTC	CSVLDREVHNEQFF	.	TRBJ2-1	TRBV29-1	TRBD1
TGTGCCAGCAGCTTAGGAACAGGGGAACCAGATCAGCCCCAGCATTTT	CASSLGTGEPDQPQHF	.	TRBJ1-5	TRBV7-2	TRBD1
TGTGCCAGCAGTTTATCGTTAGTTAACCCGCTACCCTACGAGCAGTACTTC	CASSLSLVNPLPYEQYF	.	TRBJ2-7	TRBV27	.
TGTGCCAGCAGCCTAGCGGGGGGGCACGCAGATACGCAGTATTTT	CASSLAGGHADTQYF	.	TRBJ2-3	TRBV7-7	TRBD2
TGTGCCAGCAGTCCACCGGGAGATACGCAGTATTTT	CASSPPGDTQYF	.	TRBJ2-3	TRBV25-1	.